The 20 T cell receptor beta chains in this list originate from one sample, sequenced in a study of Graves' ophthalmopathy and Graves' hyperthyroidism. Amplification of the TCR beta CDR3 regions used RNA transcripts (as template). An initial RT-PCR round employing HTBI primers preceded a second-round multiplex PCR. MiXCR, applied by TCRdb to the multiplex PCR reads, yields one record per CDR3 protein. The data show about 50,000 distinct CDR3 sequences, with roughly 47% seen just once and roughly 5% held by the top ten. Sequenced: peripheral blood. The receptors were sampled from an adult woman with Graves' ophthalmopathy.

As concerns this clonotype: Its ends do not fully match the called genes, so a read error is possible. The CDR3 sequence is CASSPMPGGLFF. The CDR3 region has the DNA TGTGCCAGCTCACCGATGCCCGGGGGGCTGTTTTTT. V is TRBV18 and J is TRBJ2-2; D perhaps matches TRBD2 (6 bases). CDR1 is KGHSH, CDR2 LQKENI, per germline. The CDR3 extends over 12 amino acids.

This clonotype ranks as medium-sized. V usage is TRBV7-9 and J usage is TRBJ2-7; D perhaps matches TRBD2 (7 bases). CDR1 SEHNR and CDR2 FQNEAQ come from the germline V gene (reference sequence). The CDR3 is 18 residues long. V shed 5 bases and J shed 4 bases, with 27 bases lying between them. CDR3 region: CASSPVSGTPVGRYEQYF. CDR3 sequence (DNA): TGTGCCAGCAGCCCCGTGAGCGGGACACCTGTAGGGAGGTACGAGCAGTACTTC. Filled out from reference TRBV7-9 and TRBJ2-7, the complete variable domain reads DTGVSQNPRHKITKRGQNVTFRCDPISEHNRLYWYRQTLGQGPEFLTYFQNEAQLEKSRLLSDRFSAERPKGSFSTLEIQRTEQGDSAMYLCASSPVSGTPVGRYEQYFGPGTRLTVT.

The genes are TRBV2 and TRBJ2-5; 7 nucleotides agree with TRBD2. J was trimmed by 4 bases and V by 0 bases; bases with no gene match: 2. The CDR3 runs 14 residues. Germline CDR1 is SNHLY and CDR2 is FYNNEI. The CDR3 DNA reads as TGTGCCAGCAGTGAAGCGTTAGCGGGAGAGACCCAGTACTTC. Protein sequence: CASSEALAGETQYF.

In this sample, this clonotype turned up many times. This chain uses TRBV7-2 with TRBJ1-2, with D tentatively TRBD1 (5 bases). V was cut by 5 bases and J by 7 bases, with 17 bases left in between. CDR3 size: 14 residues. The germline V gene has CDR1 SGHTA and CDR2 FQGNSA. CDR3 region: CASSTFQGSLGYTF. CDR3 DNA sequence: TGTGCCAGCAGCACGTTTCAGGGAAGTCTTGGCTACACCTTC.

As regards this clonotype: Given the absence of the conserved phenylalanine or tryptophan at the CDR3 end, a read error is likely. The J gene is TRBJ2-1, the V gene TRBV4-3, with D possibly being TRBD2 (6 bases). The ends were cut back, 0 bases at V and 4 bases at J, with 16 bases in the middle. Germline CDR1 is LGHNA and CDR2 is YSLEER. The CDR3 consists of 17 residues. The CDR3 DNA sequence: TGCGCCAGCAGCCAAGATCTGGGACTCCCGATGTACAATGAGCAGTTCCTC. This translates into CASSQDLGLPMYNEQFL.

In this sample, this clonotype turned up many times. The chain has TRBV4-2 and TRBJ1-6; 7 bases line up with TRBD1. CDR3 length: 15 amino acids. Trimming removed 4 bases from V and 7 bases from J; junction bases left unmatched: 7. Germline CDR1 is LGHNA and CDR2 is YNFKEQ. The CDR3 DNA is TGTGCCAGCAGCCCGAGACAGGGAGAAAATTCACCCCTCCACTTT. This sequence encodes CASSPRQGENSPLHF.

Concerning this clonotype: Germline is not matched at one junction end, which may reflect a read error. The chain is built from TRBV6-5 and TRBJ2-5; 11 bases agree with TRBD1. The CDR3 runs 16 residues. The V gene's germline CDR1 is MNHEY and CDR2 SVGAGI. CDR3 coding DNA: TGTGCCAGCAGGAACTTTGGGACAGGGGGAGGGGAGACCCAGTGCTTC. This sequence encodes CASRNFGTGGGETQCF.

At least ten counts were recorded for this clonotype. The rearrangement uses TRBV6-6 and TRBJ2-7; the match to TRBD2 covers 13 bases. CDR1 and CDR2 (germline): MNHNY, SVGAGI (reference sequence). The V segment lost 6 bases and the J segment 2 bases; nucleotides outside the gene matches: 4. The CDR3 has 15 residues. CDR3 DNA sequence: TGTGCCAGCAGCTCGGGGACTAGCGGGACCTACGAGCAGTACTTC. This codes for CASSSGTSGTYEQYF.

This clonotype has more than one count but fewer than ten. This chain uses TRBV15 with TRBJ1-1; perhaps TRBD1 as D (5 bases). V was shortened by 1 base and J by 3 bases, with 9 bases between the two germline ends. This CDR3 contains 14 residues. Germline V gene data show CDR1 as LNHNV and CDR2 as YYDKDF (reference sequence). CDR3 sequence (DNA): TGTGCCACCAGCAGAGGGGGGACGTACACTGAAGCTTTCTTT. Residues: CATSRGGTYTEAFF.

The rearrangement uses TRBV10-3 and TRBJ2-1, with 7 positions matching TRBD2. The CDR3 extends over 12 amino acids. CDR1 ENHRY and CDR2 SYGVKD come from the germline V gene. V was clipped by 11 bases and J by 7 bases; unmatched bases: 8. CDR3 in DNA: TGTGCCCTCGGACGGGGAGGGAATGAGCAGTTCTTC. This encodes CALGRGGNEQFF.

This clonotype occurred many times. The genes are TRBV6-2 or TRBV6-3 and TRBJ1-1, with D hard to call. In germline, CDR1 is MNHEY, CDR2 SVGEGT. The CDR3 is made up of 12 amino acids. Trimming removed 4 bases from V and 7 bases from J, with 10 bases in between. The chain's CDR3 is CASSSTINEAFF. In nucleotides, the CDR3 is TGTGCCAGCAGTTCGACAATTAATGAAGCTTTCTTT.

This clonotype has just a few counts. The chain couples TRBV18 to TRBJ2-2; D possibly corresponds to TRBD1 (6 bases). This CDR3 comprises 15 residues. The V and J ends lost 6 bases and 4 bases respectively, with 15 bases between them. Germline V gives CDR1 KGHSH, CDR2 LQKENI. Here the CDR3 DNA reads TGTGCCAGCTCGCAACAGGGCTGGGGCACCGGGGAGCTGTTTTTT. Its protein product is CASSQQGWGTGELFF.

This clonotype was picked up one time. This chain links TRBV29-1 with TRBJ2-7, with D uncertain. Germline V gene data show CDR1 as SQVTM and CDR2 as ANQGSEA. The V gene lost 4 bases and the J gene lost 0 bases, with 4 bases spanning the gap. CDR3 length equals 11 residues. The CDR3 nucleotides are TGCAGCGTTGGCGGCTCCTACGAGCAGTACTTC. It yields the protein CSVGGSYEQYF.

This clonotype was seen only once. One end of the junction does not line up with germline, which may come from a read error. The chain uses TRBV24-1 and TRBJ1-3; the match to TRBD1 covers 9 bases. The CDR3 totals 9 residues. Germline CDR1 and CDR2: KGHDR and SFDVKD. The CDR3 DNA reads TGTGCCACACGGGACAGGGACCTTTTT. Protein product: CATRDRDLF.

The rearrangement uses TRBV20-1 and TRBJ2-5; 8 nucleotides line up with TRBD2. Germline CDR1 reads DFQATT; CDR2 reads SNEGSKA (reference sequence). The CDR3 runs 15 residues. With 6 bases clipped from V and 2 bases from J, the junction kept 11 bases outside the gene matches. CDR3 amino acids: CSANDASGQQETQYF. CDR3 sequence (DNA): TGCAGTGCCAACGACGCTAGCGGGCAACAAGAGACCCAGTACTTC.

This clonotype appeared many times. The chain combines TRBV28 with TRBJ2-7; maybe TRBD2 (5 bases). Germline V CDR1 and CDR2: MDHEN, SYDVKM. This CDR3 is built from 10 residues. Trimming left V 8 bases short and J 4 bases short, with 6 bases between. CDR3 residues: CASSGYEQYF. The CDR3 nucleotides read TGTGCCAGCTCGGGGTACGAGCAGTACTTC.

Details on this clonotype: One junction end disagrees with the germline gene, perhaps due to a read error. The chain couples TRBV20-1 to TRBJ1-4; D is undetermined. Germline V gene data show CDR1 as DFQATT and CDR2 as SNEGSKA (reference sequence). The CDR3 loop spans 12 amino acids. The chain's CDR3 is CSARAVSEKLSF. The CDR3 DNA reads as TGCAGTGCTCGGGCGGTGAGTGAAAAACTGTCTTTT.

This clonotype has at least ten counts. The chain uses TRBV6-6 and TRBJ2-1; D remains unclear. CDR1 and CDR2 (germline): MNHNY, SVGAGI (reference sequence). This CDR3 spans 14 amino acids. Trimming stripped 7 bases from V and 4 bases from J, with 14 bases between. CDR3 in DNA: TGTGCCAGCACCAGAGCGTCCCTGTACAATGAGCAGTTCTTC. Its translation: CASTRASLYNEQFF.

This rearrangement joins TRBV14 to TRBJ1-1; D gene unclear. CDR1 is SGHDN, CDR2 FVKESK, per germline. V lost 1 base to trimming and J lost 5 bases, with 8 bases between them. The CDR3 consists of 13 residues. CDR3 coding DNA: TGTGCCAGCAGCCAAGGGGTAAGGACTGAAGCTTTCTTT. Translated, it gives CASSQGVRTEAFF. The whole variable domain, filled in from reference TRBV14 and TRBJ1-1, reads EAGVTQFPSHSVIEKGQTVTLRCDPISGHDNLYWYRRVMGKEIKFLLHFVKESKQDESGMPNNRFLAERTGGTYSTLKVQPAELEDSGVYFCASSQGVRTEAFFGQGTRLTVV.

This clonotype appeared many times. A much larger clone lies a single base off, so this may be a read error. The V and J genes are TRBV7-9 and TRBJ2-7; TRBD2 aligns across 8 bases. With V trimmed by 5 bases and J by 3 bases, 6 bases remained unmatched. Germline CDR1 SEHNR, CDR2 FQNEAQ (reference sequence). This CDR3 is built from 14 residues. CDR3 DNA sequence: TGTGCCAGCAGCCGGGGGCGGGGGGTCTACGAGCAGTACTTC. This translates into CASSRGRGVYEQYF.